The 8 T cell receptor beta chains given below trace back to one sample, sequenced in a study of T cells in Graves' hyperthyroidism and ophthalmopathy. RNA transcripts were the template for amplifying TCR beta CDR3 regions. Using the HTBI primer set, a first-round RT-PCR was run on the TCR CDR3. Via MiXCR, TCRdb re-called the multiplex PCR reads, giving one row per CDR3 protein. This table holds approximately 100,000 distinct CDR3 sequences, about 37% found once. Sequencing was performed on peripheral blood or thyroid tissue (not recorded which). The receptor source for this set is a woman aged 25-40 years with Graves' hyperthyroidism.

A word on this clonotype: This may be a read error: a much more frequent sequence differs by one nucleotide. The genes are TRBV29-1 and TRBJ1-2; no firm D call. The germline CDR1 and CDR2 sequences are SQVTM and ANQGSEA. This CDR3 is 12 amino acids long. The chain's CDR3 is CSAGEVGYDYTF. The CDR3 DNA reads TGCAGCGCTGGGGAGGTGGGCTATGACTACACCTTC.

This clonotype was observed many times. J is TRBJ2-3 and V is TRBV20-1; D is ambiguous. Germline-derived CDR1 and CDR2 are DFQATT and SNEGSKA (reference sequence). The CDR3 has 12 residues. The V end was cut by 6 bases, the J end by 1 base, with 8 bases between. DNA of the CDR3: TGCAGTGCCACCAGAGGCACAGATACGCAGTATTTT. It codes for CSATRGTDTQYF.

This clonotype has a count of ten or more. A junction boundary mismatches the germline segment, possibly from a read error. This chain joins TRBV7-9 and TRBJ1-4; D call uncertain. Germline CDR1 and CDR2: SEHNR and FQNEAQ (reference sequence). The CDR3 has 17 amino acids. The CDR3 region is CASSQLPQVKGGEKLFF. Here the CDR3 DNA reads TGCGCCAGCAGCCAACTCCCTCAGGTTAAAGGCGGTGAAAAACTGTTTTTT.

This clonotype came up once. The chain recombines TRBV5-1 with TRBJ2-5; either TRBD1 or TRBD2 may supply D (5 bases each). CDR1 and CDR2 (germline): SGHRS, YFSETQ. Trimming shortened V by 5 bases and J by 2 bases, and 16 bases separated the two germline ends. CDR3 length: 15 residues. The CDR3 bases are TGCGCCAGCAGGCCGGGACCAATAACACAAGAGACCCAGTACTTC. Its translation: CASRPGPITQETQYF.

This clonotype was seen repeatedly, ten times or more. The rearrangement links TRBV7-3 to TRBJ2-7; TRBD1 agrees at 11 bases. Germline V gene data show CDR1 as SGHTA and CDR2 as FQGTGA. The CDR3 loop spans 15 amino acids. J gave up 0 bases and V 3 bases, and 1 base lay outside the gene matches. The CDR3 loop is CASSLDRGHSYEQYF. CDR3 nucleotide sequence: TGTGCCAGCAGCTTGGACAGGGGGCACTCCTACGAGCAGTACTTC.

The rearrangement joins TRBV9 to TRBJ1-3, with D uncertain. The CDR3 sequence is 14 residues long. The germline V gene has CDR1 SGDLS and CDR2 YYNGEE. V lost 0 bases, J lost 7 bases, and 11 bases lay in between. Written as DNA, the CDR3 is TGTGCCAGCAGCGTAGATTGGCAGTGGAACACCATATATTTT. Translated: CASSVDWQWNTIYF.

The J gene is TRBJ2-2, the V gene TRBV6-6; D call uncertain. This CDR3 contains 13 residues. Germline CDR1 and CDR2: MNHNY and SVGAGI (reference sequence). V was clipped by 0 bases and J by 7 bases, with 6 bases between them. For the CDR3, the DNA is TGTGCCAGCAGTTACTCAGTCGGCGGGGAGCTGTTTTTT. Protein product: CASSYSVGGELFF.

This clonotype was counted ten times or more. The chain carries TRBV7-2 and TRBJ2-3; D tentatively reads TRBD1 or TRBD2 (5 bases each). V lost 5 bases to trimming and J lost 4 bases, with 13 bases between them. CDR1 and CDR2 from the germline V gene are SGHTA and FQGNSA. The CDR3 totals 14 residues. The chain's CDR3 is CASSLNRDADTQYF. The CDR3 DNA reads TGTGCCAGCAGCCTTAACCGGGACGCAGATACGCAGTATTTT.